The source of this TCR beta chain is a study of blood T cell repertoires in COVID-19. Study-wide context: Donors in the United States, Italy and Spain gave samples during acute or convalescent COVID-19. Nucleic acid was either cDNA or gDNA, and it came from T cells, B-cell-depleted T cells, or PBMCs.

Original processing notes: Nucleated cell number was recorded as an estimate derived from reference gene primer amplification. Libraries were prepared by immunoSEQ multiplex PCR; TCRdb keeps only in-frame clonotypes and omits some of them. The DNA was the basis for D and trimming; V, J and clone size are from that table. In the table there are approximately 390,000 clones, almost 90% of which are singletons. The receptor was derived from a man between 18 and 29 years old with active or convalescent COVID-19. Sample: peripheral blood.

The CDR3 bases are TGTGCCAGCAGCCAAGTGAGCCCGGCAGATACGCAGTATTTT. Translated: CASSQVSPADTQYF. The V gene is TRBV3-1 (or the pseudogene TRBV3-2), the J gene TRBJ2-3, with unresolved D. Germline V lookup: CDR1 LGHDT, CDR2 YNNKEL (reference sequence). V was clipped by 1 base and J by 4 bases, with 9 bases between them. The CDR3 runs to 14 residues.